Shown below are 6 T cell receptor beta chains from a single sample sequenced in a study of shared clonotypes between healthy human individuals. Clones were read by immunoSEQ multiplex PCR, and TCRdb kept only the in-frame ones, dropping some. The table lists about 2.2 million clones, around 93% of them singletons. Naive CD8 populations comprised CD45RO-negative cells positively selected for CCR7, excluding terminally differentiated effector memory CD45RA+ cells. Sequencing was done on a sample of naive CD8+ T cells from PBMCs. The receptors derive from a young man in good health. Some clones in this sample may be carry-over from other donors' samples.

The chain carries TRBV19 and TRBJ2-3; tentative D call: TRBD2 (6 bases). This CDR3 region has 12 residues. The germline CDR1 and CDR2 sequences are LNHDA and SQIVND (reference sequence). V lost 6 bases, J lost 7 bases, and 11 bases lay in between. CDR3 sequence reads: CASRRDFYTQYF. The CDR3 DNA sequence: TGTGCCAGTAGACGGGACTTCTATACGCAGTATTTT.

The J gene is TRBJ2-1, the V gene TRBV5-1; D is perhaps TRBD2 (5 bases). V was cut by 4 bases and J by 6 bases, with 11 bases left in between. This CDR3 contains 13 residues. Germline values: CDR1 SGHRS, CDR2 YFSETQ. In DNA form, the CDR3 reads TGCGCCAGCAGCCGAACTAGAGGCAATGAGCAGTTCTTC. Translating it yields CASSRTRGNEQFF.

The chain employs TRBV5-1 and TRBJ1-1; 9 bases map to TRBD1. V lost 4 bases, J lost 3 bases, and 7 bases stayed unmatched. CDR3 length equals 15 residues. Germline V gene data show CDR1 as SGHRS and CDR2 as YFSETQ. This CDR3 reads CASSLGDRVDTEAFF. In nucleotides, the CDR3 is TGCGCCAGCAGCCTGGGGGACAGGGTAGACACTGAAGCTTTCTTT.

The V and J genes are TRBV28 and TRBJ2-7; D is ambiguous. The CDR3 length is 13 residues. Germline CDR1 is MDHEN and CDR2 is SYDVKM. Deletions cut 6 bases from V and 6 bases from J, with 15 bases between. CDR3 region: CASSLIGKLEQYF. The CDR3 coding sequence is TGTGCCAGCAGCCTAATTGGGAAACTCGAGCAGTACTTC.

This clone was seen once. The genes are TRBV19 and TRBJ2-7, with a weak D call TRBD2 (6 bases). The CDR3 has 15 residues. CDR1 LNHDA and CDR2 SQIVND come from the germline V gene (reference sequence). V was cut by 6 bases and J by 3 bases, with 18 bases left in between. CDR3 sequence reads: CASRGGVADDYEQYF. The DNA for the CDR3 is TGTGCCAGTAGAGGCGGGGTAGCGGACGACTACGAGCAGTACTTC.

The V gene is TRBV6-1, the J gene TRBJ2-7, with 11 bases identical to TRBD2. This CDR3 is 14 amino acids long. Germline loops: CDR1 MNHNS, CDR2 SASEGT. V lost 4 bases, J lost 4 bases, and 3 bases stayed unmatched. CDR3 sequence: CASSATSGRYEQYF. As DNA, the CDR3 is TGTGCCAGCAGTGCAACTAGCGGGAGATACGAGCAGTACTTC.